This TCR beta chain comes out of a study of T cells in Graves' hyperthyroidism and ophthalmopathy. RNA transcripts provided the source from which TCR beta CDR3 regions were amplified. The HTBI primer set was used in a first-round RT-PCR of the TCR CDR3. Via MiXCR, TCRdb re-called the multiplex PCR reads, giving one row per CDR3 protein. Here the sample spans around 500,000 distinct CDR3 sequences, roughly 16% being singletons. This clonotype was seen more than once but under ten times. Extraction of PBMCs used roughly 9.4 ml of fresh peripheral blood. The receptor was derived from a woman under 40 with Graves' ophthalmopathy. Sequenced sample: blood.

The CDR3 loop reads CASSQDQLSKAAGELFF. Here the CDR3 DNA reads TGTGCCAGCAGCCAAGATCAGTTGTCGAAGGCGGCCGGGGAGCTGTTTTTT. This chain uses TRBV14 with TRBJ2-2, with D unresolved. Per the germline V gene, CDR1 is SGHDN and CDR2 is FVKESK. V was trimmed by 0 bases and J by 6 bases, leaving 17 bases between them. The CDR3 spans 17 residues.